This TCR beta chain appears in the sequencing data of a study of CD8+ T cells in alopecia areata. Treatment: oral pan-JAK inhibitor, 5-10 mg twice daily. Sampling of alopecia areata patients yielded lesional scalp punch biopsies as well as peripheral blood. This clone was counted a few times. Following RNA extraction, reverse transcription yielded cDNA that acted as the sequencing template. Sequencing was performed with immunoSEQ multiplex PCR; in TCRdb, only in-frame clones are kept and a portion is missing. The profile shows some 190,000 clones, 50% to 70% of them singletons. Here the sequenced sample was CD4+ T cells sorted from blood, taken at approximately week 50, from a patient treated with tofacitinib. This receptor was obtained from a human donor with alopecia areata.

The CDR3 here is CSVGEGVGHTEAFF. The DNA of the CDR3 is TGCAGCGTTGGAGAGGGGGTTGGGCACACTGAAGCTTTCTTT. The rearrangement links TRBV29-1 to TRBJ1-1; D is perhaps TRBD1 (6 bases). Trimming pared 4 bases from V and 3 bases from J, leaving 15 bases between. The CDR3 has 14 residues. Germline lookup yields CDR1 SQVTM and CDR2 ANQGSEA.